The rows below give T cell receptor beta chains drawn from one sample of a study of T cells after yellow fever vaccination. TCRdb ran MiXCR on the 5' RACE reads and lists one entry per CDR3 protein. Among about 300,000 distinct CDR3 sequences listed, around 6.8% were seen once. This sample comprised PBMCs, obtained more than 35 days after the first yellow fever vaccination. These TCRs come from a man in his late teens or twenties who received the YFV17D yellow fever vaccine. CDR3s include the opening cysteine and the closing phenylalanine or tryptophan. The D gene is left open where the match is weak. Clone size appears in some rows only: once, few, many, or a class for an expanded clone.

v_gene	abundance	j_gene	d_gene	CDR3aa	CDR3nt
TRBV19	many	TRBJ2-7	-	CASSRGMDEQYF	TGTGCCAGTAGCCGCGGGATGGACGAGCAGTACTTC
TRBV6-5	few	TRBJ2-2	-	CASSYSANARELFF	TGTGCCAGCAGTTACTCGGCCAACGCCCGGGAGCTGTTTTTT
TRBV5-6	-	TRBJ2-6	-	CASSLRAGYGGGANVLTF	TGTGCCAGCAGCTTGAGGGCAGGTTATGGAGGAGGGGCCAACGTCCTGACTTTC
TRBV5-1	few	TRBJ1-1	-	CASSLYRAGSSTEAFF	TGCGCCAGCAGCTTGTACCGGGCAGGGTCGAGCACTGAAGCTTTCTTT
TRBV20-1	many	TRBJ2-3	TRBD2	CSARDPSGGTDTQYF	TGCAGTGCTAGAGATCCTAGCGGGGGCACAGATACGCAGTATTTT
TRBV20-1	few	TRBJ2-5	-	CSARVRAQETQYF	TGCAGTGCTAGGGTCCGGGCACAAGAGACCCAGTACTTC
TRBV7-9	few	TRBJ2-3	-	CASRAVSIDTQYF	TGTGCCAGCAGGGCTGTTAGCATTGATACGCAGTATTTT
TRBV4-1	many	TRBJ2-5	-	CASSQLGLSGETQYF	TGCGCCAGCAGCCAGCTAGGGCTTTCGGGGGAGACCCAGTACTTC
TRBV3-1	few	TRBJ2-3	-	CASSQDFPGGAGDTQYF	TGTGCCAGCAGCCAAGATTTCCCAGGGGGGGCCGGAGATACGCAGTATTTT
TRBV7-2	-	TRBJ2-5	-	CTSSRTSQETQYF	TGTACCAGCAGCCGGACAAGCCAAGAGACCCAGTACTTC